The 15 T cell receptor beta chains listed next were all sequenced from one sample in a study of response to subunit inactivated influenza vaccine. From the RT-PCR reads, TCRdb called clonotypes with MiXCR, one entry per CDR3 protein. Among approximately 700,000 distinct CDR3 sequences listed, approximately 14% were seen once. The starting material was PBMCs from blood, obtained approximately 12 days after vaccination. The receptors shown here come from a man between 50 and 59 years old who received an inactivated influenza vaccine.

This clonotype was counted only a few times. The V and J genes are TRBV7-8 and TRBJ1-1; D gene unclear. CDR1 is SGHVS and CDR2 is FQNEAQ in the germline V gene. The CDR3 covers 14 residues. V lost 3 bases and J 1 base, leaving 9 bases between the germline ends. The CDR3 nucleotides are TGTGCCAGCAGCTTTACCCCAACGAACACTGAAGCTTTCTTT. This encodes CASSFTPTNTEAFF.

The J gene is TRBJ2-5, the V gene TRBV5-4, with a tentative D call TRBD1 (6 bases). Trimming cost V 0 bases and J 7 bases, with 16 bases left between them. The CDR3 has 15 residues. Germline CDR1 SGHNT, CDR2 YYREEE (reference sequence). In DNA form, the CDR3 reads TGTGCCAGCAGCTTGGGACAGGCTTCAGTGGCGACCCAGTACTTC. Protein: CASSLGQASVATQYF.

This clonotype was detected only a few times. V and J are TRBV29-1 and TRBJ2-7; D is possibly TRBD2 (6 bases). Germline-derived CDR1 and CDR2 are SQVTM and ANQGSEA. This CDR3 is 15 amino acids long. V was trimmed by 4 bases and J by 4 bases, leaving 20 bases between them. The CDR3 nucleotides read TGCAGCGTTGGGGGCAATAGCGGAACGAGTTACGAGCAGTACTTC. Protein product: CSVGGNSGTSYEQYF.

The CDR3 coding sequence is TGTGCCAGCTCACCAGCATTAACAGGGGCCGAGACCCAGTACTTC. Its translation is CASSPALTGAETQYF. The rearrangement links TRBV18 to TRBJ2-5, with 7 bases aligning to TRBD1. The CDR3 spans 15 residues. V shed 2 bases and J 5 bases; nucleotides not matched to a gene: 8. The germline CDR1 and CDR2 sequences are KGHSH and LQKENI. Variable domain in full (rest from reference TRBV18 and TRBJ2-5): NAGVMQNPRHLVRRRGQEARLRCSPMKGHSHVYWYRQLPEEGLKFMVYLQKENIIDESGMPKERFSAEFPKEGPSILRIQQVVRGDSAAYFCASSPALTGAETQYFGPGTRLLVL.

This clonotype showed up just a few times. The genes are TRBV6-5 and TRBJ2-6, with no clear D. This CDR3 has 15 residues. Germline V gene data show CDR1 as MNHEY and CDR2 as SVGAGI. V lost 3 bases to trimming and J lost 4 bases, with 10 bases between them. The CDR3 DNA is TGTGCCAGCAGTTATCGCCAGGTCGGGGCCAACGTCCTGACTTTC. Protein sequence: CASSYRQVGANVLTF.

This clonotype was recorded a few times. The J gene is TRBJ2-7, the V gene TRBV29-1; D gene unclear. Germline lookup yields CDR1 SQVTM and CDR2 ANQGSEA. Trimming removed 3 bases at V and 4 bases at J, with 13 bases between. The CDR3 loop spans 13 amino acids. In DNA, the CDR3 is TGCAGCGTTGAGTTTGAAGCTGGGTACGAGCAGTACTTC. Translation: CSVEFEAGYEQYF.

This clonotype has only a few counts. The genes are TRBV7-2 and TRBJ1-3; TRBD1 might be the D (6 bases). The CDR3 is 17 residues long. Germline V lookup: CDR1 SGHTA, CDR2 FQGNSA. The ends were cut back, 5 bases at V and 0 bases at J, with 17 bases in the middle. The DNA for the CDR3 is TGTGCCAGCAGCCCCGGACAGTTCCTGAGCTCTGGAAACACCATATATTTT. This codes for CASSPGQFLSSGNTIYF.

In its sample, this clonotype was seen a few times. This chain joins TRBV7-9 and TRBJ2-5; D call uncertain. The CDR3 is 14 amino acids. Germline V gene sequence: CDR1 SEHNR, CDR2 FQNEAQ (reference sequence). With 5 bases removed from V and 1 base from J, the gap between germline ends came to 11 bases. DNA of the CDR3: TGTGCCAGCAGCCCCTCGGTAGGCCAAGAGACCCAGTACTTC. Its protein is CASSPSVGQETQYF.

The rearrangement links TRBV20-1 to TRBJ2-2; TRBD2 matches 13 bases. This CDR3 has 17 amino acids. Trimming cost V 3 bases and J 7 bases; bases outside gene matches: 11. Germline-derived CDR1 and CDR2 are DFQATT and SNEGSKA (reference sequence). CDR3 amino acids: CSARPDTSGGADGELFF. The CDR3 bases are TGCAGTGCTAGGCCCGACACTAGCGGGGGGGCGGACGGGGAGCTGTTTTTT.

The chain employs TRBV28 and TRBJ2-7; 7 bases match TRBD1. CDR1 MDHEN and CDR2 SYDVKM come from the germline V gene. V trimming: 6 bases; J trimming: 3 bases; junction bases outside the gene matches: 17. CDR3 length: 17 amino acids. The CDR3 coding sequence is TGTGCCAGCAGCCTACGGACAGGAACAAACTTACGCTACGAGCAGTACTTC. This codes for CASSLRTGTNLRYEQYF.

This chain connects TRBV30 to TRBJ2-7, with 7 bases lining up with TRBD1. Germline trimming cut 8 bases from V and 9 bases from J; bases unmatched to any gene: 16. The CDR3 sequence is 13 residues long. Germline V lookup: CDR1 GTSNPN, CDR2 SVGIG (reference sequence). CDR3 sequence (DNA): TGTGCCCTAGGAATGGACAGGTATTCTAGGCAGTACTTC. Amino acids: CALGMDRYSRQYF. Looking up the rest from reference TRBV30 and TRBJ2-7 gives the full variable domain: SQTIHQWPATLVQPVGSPLSLECTVEGTSNPNLYWYRQAAGRGLQLLFYSVGIGQISSEVPQNLSASRPQDRQFILSSKKLLLSDSGFYLCALGMDRYSRQYFGPGTRLTVT.

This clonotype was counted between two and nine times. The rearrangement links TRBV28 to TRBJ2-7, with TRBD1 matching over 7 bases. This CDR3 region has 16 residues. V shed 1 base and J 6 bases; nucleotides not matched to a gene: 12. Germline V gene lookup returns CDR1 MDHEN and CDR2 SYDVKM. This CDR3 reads CASSLSGAGGLGEQYF. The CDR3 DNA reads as TGTGCCAGCAGTTTATCCGGGGCAGGGGGTTTGGGCGAGCAGTACTTC. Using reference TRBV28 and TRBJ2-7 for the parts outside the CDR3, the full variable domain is DVKVTQSSRYLVKRTGEKVFLECVQDMDHENMFWYRQDPGLGLRLIYFSYDVKMKEKGDIPEGYSVSREKKERFSLILESASTNQTSMYLCASSLSGAGGLGEQYFGPGTRLTVT.

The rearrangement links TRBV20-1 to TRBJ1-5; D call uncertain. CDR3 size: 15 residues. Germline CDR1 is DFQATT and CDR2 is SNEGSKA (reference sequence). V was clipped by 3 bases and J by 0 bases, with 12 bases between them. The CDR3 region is CSASLLGISNQPQHF. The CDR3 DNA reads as TGCAGTGCTAGTCTCTTGGGGATTAGCAATCAGCCCCAGCATTTT.

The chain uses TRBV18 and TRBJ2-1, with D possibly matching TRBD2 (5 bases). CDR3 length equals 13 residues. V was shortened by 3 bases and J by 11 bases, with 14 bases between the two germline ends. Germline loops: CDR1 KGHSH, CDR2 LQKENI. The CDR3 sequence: CASSPTGDTKQFF. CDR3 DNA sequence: TGTGCCAGCTCACCGACCGGGGATACAAAGCAGTTCTTC.

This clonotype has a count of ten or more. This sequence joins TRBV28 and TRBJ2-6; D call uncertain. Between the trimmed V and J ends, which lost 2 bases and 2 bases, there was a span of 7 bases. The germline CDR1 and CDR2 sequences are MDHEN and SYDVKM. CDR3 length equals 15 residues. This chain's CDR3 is CASSLIWPGANVLTF. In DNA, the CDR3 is TGTGCCAGCAGTTTAATATGGCCTGGGGCCAACGTCCTGACTTTC.